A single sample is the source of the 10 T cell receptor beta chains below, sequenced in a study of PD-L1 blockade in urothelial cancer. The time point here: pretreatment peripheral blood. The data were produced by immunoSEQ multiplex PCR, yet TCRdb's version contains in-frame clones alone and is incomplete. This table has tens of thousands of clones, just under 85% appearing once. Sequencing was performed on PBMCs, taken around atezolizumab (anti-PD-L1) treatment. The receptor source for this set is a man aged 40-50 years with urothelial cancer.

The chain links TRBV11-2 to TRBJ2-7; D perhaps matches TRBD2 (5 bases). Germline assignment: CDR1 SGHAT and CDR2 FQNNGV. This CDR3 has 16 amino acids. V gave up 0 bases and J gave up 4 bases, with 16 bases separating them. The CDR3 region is CASSLDPGYQLYEQYF. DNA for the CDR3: TGTGCCAGCAGCTTAGATCCGGGATATCAATTGTACGAGCAGTACTTC.

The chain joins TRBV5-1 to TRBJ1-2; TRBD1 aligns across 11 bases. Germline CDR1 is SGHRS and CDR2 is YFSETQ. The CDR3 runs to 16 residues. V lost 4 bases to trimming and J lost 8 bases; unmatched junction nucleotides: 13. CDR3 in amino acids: CASSLNTGTGGGGYTF. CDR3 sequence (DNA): TGCGCCAGCAGCCTGAACACCGGGACAGGGGGTGGGGGCTACACCTTC. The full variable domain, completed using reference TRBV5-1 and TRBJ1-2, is KAGVTQTPRYLIKTRGQQVTLSCSPISGHRSVSWYQQTPGQGLQFLFEYFSETQRNKGNFPGRFSGRQFSNSRSEMNVSTLELGDSALYLCASSLNTGTGGGGYTFGSGTRLTVV.

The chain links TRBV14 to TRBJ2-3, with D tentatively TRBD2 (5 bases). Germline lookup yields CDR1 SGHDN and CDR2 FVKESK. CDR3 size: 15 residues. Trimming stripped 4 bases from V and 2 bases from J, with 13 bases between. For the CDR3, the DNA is TGTGCCAGCAGCCTTCGGACTCCATCCACAGATACGCAGTATTTT. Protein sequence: CASSLRTPSTDTQYF.

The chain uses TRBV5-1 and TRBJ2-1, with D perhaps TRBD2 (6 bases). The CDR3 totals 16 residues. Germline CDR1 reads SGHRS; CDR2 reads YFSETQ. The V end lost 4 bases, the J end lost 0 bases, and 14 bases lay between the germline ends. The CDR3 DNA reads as TGCGCCAGCAGCACCGGACGGGGGAGCTCCTACAATGAGCAGTTCTTC. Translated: CASSTGRGSSYNEQFF.

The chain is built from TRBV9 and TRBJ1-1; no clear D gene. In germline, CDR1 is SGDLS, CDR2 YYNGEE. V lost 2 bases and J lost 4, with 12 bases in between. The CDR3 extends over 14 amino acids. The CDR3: CASSVAGSATEAFF. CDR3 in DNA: TGTGCCAGCAGCGTGGCGGGAAGTGCCACTGAAGCTTTCTTT.

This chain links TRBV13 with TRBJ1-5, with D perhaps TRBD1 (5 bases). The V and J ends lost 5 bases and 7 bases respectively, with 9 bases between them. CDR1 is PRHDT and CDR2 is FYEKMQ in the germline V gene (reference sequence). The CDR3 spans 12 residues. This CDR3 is CASSIRGQPQHF. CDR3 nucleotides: TGTGCCAGCAGCATAAGGGGACAGCCCCAGCATTTT.

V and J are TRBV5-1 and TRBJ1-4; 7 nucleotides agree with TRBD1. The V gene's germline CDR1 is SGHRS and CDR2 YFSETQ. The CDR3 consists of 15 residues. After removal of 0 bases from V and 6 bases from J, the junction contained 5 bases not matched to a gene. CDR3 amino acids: CASSLGTGLDEKLFF. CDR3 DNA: TGCGCCAGCAGCTTGGGGACAGGCCTCGATGAAAAACTGTTTTTT.

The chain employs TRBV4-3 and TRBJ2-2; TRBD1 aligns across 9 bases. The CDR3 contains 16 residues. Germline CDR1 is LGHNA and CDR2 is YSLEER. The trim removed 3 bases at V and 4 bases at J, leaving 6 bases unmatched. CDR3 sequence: CASSQSGTGSTGELFF. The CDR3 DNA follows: TGCGCCAGCAGCCAGTCCGGGACAGGGAGCACCGGGGAGCTGTTTTTT.

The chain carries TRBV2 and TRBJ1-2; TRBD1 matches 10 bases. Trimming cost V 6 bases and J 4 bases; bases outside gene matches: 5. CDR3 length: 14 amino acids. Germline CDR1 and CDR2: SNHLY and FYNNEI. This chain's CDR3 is CASREGTGVYGYTF. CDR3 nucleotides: TGTGCCAGCAGAGAGGGGACAGGGGTCTATGGCTACACCTTC.

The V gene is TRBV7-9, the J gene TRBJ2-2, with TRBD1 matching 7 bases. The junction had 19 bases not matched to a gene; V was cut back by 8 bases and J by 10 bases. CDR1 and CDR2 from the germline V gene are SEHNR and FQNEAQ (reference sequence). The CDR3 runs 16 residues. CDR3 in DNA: TGTGCCAGCCCCAACCCTCGGACAGGCCTTATCGAGGAGCTGTTTTTT. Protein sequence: CASPNPRTGLIEELFF.